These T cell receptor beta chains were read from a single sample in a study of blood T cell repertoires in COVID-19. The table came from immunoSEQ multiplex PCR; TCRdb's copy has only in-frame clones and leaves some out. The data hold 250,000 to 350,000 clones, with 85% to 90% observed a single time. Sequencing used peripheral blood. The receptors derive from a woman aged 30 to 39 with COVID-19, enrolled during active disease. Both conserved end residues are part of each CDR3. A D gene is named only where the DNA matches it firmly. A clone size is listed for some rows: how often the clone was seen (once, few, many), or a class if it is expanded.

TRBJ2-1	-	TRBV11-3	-	TGTGCCAGCAGCTTAGGGACGGGAGAGCAGTTCTTC	CASSLGTGEQFF
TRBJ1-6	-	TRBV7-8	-	TGTGCCAGCAGCACCTCAGAAGGGAGAGGATTTTCACCCCTCCACTTT	CASSTSEGRGFSPLHF
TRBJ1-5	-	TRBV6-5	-	TGTGCCAGCACTAGAGATCCTAATCAGCCCCAGCATTTT	CASTRDPNQPQHF
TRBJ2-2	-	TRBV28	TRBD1	TGTGCCAGCAGGAGAGGGACAGTCAACACCGGGGAGCTGTTTTTT	CASRRGTVNTGELFF
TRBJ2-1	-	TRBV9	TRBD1	TGTGCCAGCAGCGTAGGGGGACAGAACTACAATGAGCAGTTCTTC	CASSVGGQNYNEQFF
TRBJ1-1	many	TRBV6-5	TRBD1	TGTGCCAGCAGTCTTCGGACAGGTATAAGCCCTGAAGCTTTCTTT	CASSLRTGISPEAFF
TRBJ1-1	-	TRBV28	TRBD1	TGTGCCAGCAGTTTGAGAGGGACAGGGGGAAATGAAGCTTTCTTT	CASSLRGTGGNEAFF
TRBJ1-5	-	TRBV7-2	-	TGTGCCAGCAGCTTACAGAACGCTCAGCCCCAGCATTTT	CASSLQNAQPQHF
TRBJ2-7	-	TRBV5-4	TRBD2	TGTGCCAGCAGCCCCCTCACGGGAGGGGAGCTCTACGAGCAGTACTTC	CASSPLTGGELYEQYF
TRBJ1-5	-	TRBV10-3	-	TGTGCCATCAGTGAGAGCAGGGATCAGCCCCAGCATTTT	CAISESRDQPQHF
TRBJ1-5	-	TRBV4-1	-	TGCGCCAGCAGCCAATACAATACGGGGCAGCCCCAGCATTTT	CASSQYNTGQPQHF